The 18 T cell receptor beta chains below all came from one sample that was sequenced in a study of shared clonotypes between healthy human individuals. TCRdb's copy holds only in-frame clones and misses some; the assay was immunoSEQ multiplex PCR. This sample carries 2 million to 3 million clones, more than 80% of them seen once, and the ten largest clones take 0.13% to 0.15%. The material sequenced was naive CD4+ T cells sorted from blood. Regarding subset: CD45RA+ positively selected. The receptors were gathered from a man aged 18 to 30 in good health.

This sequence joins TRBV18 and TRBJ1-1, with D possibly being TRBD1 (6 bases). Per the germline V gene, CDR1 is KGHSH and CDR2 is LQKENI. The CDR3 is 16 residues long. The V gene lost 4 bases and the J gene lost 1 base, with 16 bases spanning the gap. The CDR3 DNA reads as TGTGCCAGCTCACTCCTAGACGGGGGCCCGAACACTGAAGCTTTCTTT. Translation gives CASSLLDGGPNTEAFF.

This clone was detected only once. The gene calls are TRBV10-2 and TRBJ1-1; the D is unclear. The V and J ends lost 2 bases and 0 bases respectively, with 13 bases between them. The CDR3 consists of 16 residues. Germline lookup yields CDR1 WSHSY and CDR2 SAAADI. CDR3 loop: CASSEAGVPLNTEAFF. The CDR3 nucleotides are TGCGCCAGCAGTGAGGCCGGGGTGCCCCTGAACACTGAAGCTTTCTTT.

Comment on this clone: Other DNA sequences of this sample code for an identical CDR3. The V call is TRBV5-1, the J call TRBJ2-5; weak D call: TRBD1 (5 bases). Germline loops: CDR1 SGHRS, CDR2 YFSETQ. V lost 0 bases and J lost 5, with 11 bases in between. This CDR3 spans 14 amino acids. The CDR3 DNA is TGCGCCAGCAGCTTGGCCGGGCAGGGTGAGACCCAGTACTTC. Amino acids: CASSLAGQGETQYF.

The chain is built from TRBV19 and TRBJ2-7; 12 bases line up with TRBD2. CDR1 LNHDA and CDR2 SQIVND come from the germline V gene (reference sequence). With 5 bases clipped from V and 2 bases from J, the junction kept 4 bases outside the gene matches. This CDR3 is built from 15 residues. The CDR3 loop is CASSRLAGGTYEQYF. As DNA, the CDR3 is TGTGCCAGTAGTCGGCTAGCGGGAGGGACCTACGAGCAGTACTTC.

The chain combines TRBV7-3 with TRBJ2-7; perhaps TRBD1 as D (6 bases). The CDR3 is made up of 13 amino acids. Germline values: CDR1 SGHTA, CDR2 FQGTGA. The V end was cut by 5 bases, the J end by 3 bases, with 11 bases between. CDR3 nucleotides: TGTGCCAGCAGCGACACAGGGAGCTACGAGCAGTACTTC. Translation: CASSDTGSYEQYF.

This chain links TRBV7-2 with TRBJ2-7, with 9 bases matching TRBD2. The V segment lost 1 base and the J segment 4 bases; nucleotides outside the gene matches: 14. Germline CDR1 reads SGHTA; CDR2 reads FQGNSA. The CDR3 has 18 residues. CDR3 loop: CASSLGESGRLLWYEQYF. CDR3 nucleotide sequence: TGTGCCAGCAGCTTAGGGGAAAGCGGGAGGCTATTATGGTACGAGCAGTACTTC.

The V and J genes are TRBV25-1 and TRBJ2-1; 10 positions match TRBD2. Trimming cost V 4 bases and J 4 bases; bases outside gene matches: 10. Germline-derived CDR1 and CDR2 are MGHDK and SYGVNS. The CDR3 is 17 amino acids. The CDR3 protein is CASSVPPGTSVYNEQFF. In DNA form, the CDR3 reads TGTGCCAGCAGTGTCCCCCCCGGGACTAGCGTATACAATGAGCAGTTCTTC.

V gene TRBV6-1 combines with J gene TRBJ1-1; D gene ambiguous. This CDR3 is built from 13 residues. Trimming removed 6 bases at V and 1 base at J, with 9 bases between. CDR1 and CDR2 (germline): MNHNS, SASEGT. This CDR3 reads CASRVEWNTEAFF. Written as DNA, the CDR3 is TGTGCCAGCAGGGTCGAGTGGAACACTGAAGCTTTCTTT.

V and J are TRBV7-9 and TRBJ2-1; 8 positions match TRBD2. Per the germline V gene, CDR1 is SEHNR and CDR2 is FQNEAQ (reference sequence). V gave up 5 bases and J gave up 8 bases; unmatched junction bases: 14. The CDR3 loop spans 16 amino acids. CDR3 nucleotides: TGTGCCAGCAGCGCCCTAGCGGGCCTAAGCGGGGATGAGCAGTTCTTC. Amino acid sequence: CASSALAGLSGDEQFF.

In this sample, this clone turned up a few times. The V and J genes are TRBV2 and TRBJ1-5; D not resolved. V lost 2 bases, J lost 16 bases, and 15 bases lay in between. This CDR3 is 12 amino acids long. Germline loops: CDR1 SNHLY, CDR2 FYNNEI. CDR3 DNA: TGTGCCAGCAGTGAATGGAGCAGGCTAGTACATTTT. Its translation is CASSEWSRLVHF.

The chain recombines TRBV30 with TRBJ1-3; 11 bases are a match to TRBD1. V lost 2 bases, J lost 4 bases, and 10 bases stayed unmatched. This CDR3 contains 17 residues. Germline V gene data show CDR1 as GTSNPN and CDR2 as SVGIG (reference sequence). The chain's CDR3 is CAWSSPRDRGAGNTIYF. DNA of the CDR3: TGTGCCTGGAGTTCCCCCCGGGACAGGGGGGCAGGAAACACCATATATTTT. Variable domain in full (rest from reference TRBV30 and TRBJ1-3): SQTIHQWPATLVQPVGSPLSLECTVEGTSNPNLYWYRQAAGRGLQLLFYSVGIGQISSEVPQNLSASRPQDRQFILSSKKLLLSDSGFYLCAWSSPRDRGAGNTIYFGEGSWLTVV.

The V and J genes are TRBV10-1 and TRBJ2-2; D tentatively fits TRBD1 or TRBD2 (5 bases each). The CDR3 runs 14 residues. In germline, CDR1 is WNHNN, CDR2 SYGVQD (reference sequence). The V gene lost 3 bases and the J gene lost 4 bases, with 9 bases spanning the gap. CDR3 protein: CASSDGGSTGELFF. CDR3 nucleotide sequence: TGCGCCAGCAGTGATGGGGGTAGCACCGGGGAGCTGTTTTTT.

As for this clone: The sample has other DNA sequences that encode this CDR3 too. The DNA for the CDR3 is TGTGCCAGCAGTTTAGGGATTAACTATGGCTACACCTTC. Amino acid sequence: CASSLGINYGYTF. The J gene is TRBJ1-2, the V gene TRBV28; D is undetermined. Per germline, CDR1 MDHEN and CDR2 SYDVKM. The V end was cut by 2 bases, the J end by 1 base, with 5 bases between. CDR3 length equals 13 residues.

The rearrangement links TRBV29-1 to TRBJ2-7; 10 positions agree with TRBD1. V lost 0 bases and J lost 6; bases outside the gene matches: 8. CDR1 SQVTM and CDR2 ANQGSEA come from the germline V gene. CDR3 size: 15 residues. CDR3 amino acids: CSVEESGTGAGEQYF. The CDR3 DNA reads TGCAGCGTTGAAGAGTCCGGGACAGGGGCGGGCGAGCAGTACTTC.

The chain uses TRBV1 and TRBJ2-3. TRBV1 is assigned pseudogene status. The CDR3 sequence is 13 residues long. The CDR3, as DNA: TGCACCAGCAGCCAATTGAAGACGGATACGCAGTATTTT. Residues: CTSSQLKTDTQYF.

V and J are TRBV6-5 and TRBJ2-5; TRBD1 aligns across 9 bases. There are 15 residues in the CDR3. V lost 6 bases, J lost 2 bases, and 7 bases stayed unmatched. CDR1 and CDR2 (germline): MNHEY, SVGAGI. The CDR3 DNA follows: TGTGCCAGCAGAAACAGGGGGCGAGGTCAAGAGACCCAGTACTTC. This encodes CASRNRGRGQETQYF.

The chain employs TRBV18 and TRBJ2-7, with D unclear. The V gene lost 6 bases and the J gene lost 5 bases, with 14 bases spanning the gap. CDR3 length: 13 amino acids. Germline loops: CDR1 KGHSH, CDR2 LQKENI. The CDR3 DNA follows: TGTGCCAGCTCCCCGACACGGCTCGACGAGCAGTACTTC. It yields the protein CASSPTRLDEQYF.

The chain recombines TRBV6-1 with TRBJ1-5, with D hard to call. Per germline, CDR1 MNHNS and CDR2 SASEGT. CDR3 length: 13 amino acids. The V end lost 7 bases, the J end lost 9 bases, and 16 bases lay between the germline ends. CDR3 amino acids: CASTAWGGGPQHF. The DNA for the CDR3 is TGTGCCAGCACCGCTTGGGGTGGCGGGCCCCAGCATTTT.